The 14 T cell receptor beta chains reported below all come from one sample, sequenced in a study of cytomegalovirus exposure and HLA in healthy donors. PCR involved 60 Vbeta and 13 Jbeta primers. Only in-frame clones appear in the TCRdb table, and some are missing; sequencing was by immunoSEQ multiplex PCR. There are 210,000 or so clones in the sample; around 80% occur only once, and approximately 0.62% lies in the top ten. Sequencing was performed on PBMCs. Receptor source: a woman in her 40s in good health and CMV-seronegative.

The CDR3 spells CASSSSGGEDTQYF. DNA for the CDR3: TGCGCCAGCAGCTCTAGCGGGGGGGAGGATACGCAGTATTTT. The chain combines TRBV5-1 with TRBJ2-3; TRBD2 matches 12 bases. V dropped 3 bases and J dropped 6; count of bases not matched to a gene: 2. This CDR3 region has 14 residues. The germline CDR1 and CDR2 sequences are SGHRS and YFSETQ.

This chain joins TRBV29-1 and TRBJ2-1; 8 bases align to TRBD2. The germline gives CDR1 SQVTM, CDR2 ANQGSEA. The CDR3 runs to 18 residues. J lost 0 bases, V lost 5 bases, and 15 bases had no gene match. CDR3 DNA: TGCAGCGTTTCAACAACCCAACTTAGCGGGGCCTCCTACAATGAGCAGTTCTTC. It specifies CSVSTTQLSGASYNEQFF.

V is TRBV6-1 and J is TRBJ1-6; D might be TRBD1 (6 bases). V lost 10 bases, J lost 1 base, and 11 bases lay in between. This CDR3 contains 14 residues. From germline, CDR1 is MNHNS and CDR2 SASEGT. CDR3 protein: CATSTGSYNSPLHF. DNA for the CDR3: TGTGCCACCTCTACAGGGTCCTATAATTCACCCCTCCACTTT.

The chain carries TRBV7-9 and TRBJ1-2; TRBD1 might be the D (5 bases). CDR1 SEHNR and CDR2 FQNEAQ come from the germline V gene (reference sequence). The length of the CDR3 is 10 residues. The CDR3 sequence is CSIQEGGYTF. The CDR3 DNA sequence: TGTTCCATCCAGGAGGGGGGCTACACCTTC. Supplemented by reference TRBV7-9 and TRBJ1-2, the full variable domain reads DTGVSQNPRHKITKRGQNVTFRCDPISEHNRLYWYRQTLGQGPEFLTYFQNEAQLEKSRLLSDRFSAERPKGSFSTLEIQRTEQGDSAMYLCSIQEGGYTFGSGTRLTVV.

This chain joins TRBV7-3 and TRBJ1-6; TRBD1 is a possible D gene (5 bases). V was pared by 4 bases and J by 10 bases, with 11 bases between. Germline V gene sequence: CDR1 SGHTA, CDR2 FQGTGA. The CDR3 has 13 residues. For the CDR3, the DNA is TGTGCCAGCAGCTCCACAGGAAGCTCACCCCTCCACTTT. This sequence encodes CASSSTGSSPLHF.

Written as DNA, the CDR3 is TGCGCCAGCAGCAAAGTAGCGGGGGAAGAGACCCAGTACTTC. Protein: CASSKVAGEETQYF. This chain connects TRBV5-1 to TRBJ2-5; 9 bases match TRBD2. V lost 4 bases and J lost 3; bases outside the gene matches: 4. This CDR3 comprises 14 residues. Germline CDR1 reads SGHRS; CDR2 reads YFSETQ.

V is TRBV18 and J is TRBJ1-1; the D gene is possibly TRBD1 (5 bases). The germline gives CDR1 KGHSH, CDR2 LQKENI. Trimming left V 5 bases short and J 5 bases short, with 12 bases between. There are 13 residues in the CDR3. The CDR3 reads CASSSTQGTEAFF. DNA for the CDR3: TGTGCCAGCTCATCGACCCAGGGTACTGAAGCTTTCTTT. Full variable domain (missing parts from reference TRBV18 and TRBJ1-1): NAGVMQNPRHLVRRRGQEARLRCSPMKGHSHVYWYRQLPEEGLKFMVYLQKENIIDESGMPKERFSAEFPKEGPSILRIQQVVRGDSAAYFCASSSTQGTEAFFGQGTRLTVV.

The chain has TRBV5-1 and TRBJ2-3; D gene ambiguous. The CDR3 totals 19 residues. The V gene's germline CDR1 is SGHRS and CDR2 YFSETQ. Trimming pared 0 bases from V and 3 bases from J, leaving 23 bases between. The CDR3 bases are TGCGCCAGCAGCTTGGCGTTTGGCGCGGCTTATCGGTGGACAGATACGCAGTATTTT. It specifies CASSLAFGAAYRWTDTQYF.

The chain links TRBV5-6 to TRBJ1-1; D is uncertain. From germline, CDR1 is SGHDT and CDR2 YYEEEE. Trimming pared 2 bases from V and 6 bases from J, leaving 8 bases between. CDR3 size: 12 residues. The CDR3 DNA sequence: TGTGCCAGCAGCTTTGTGAGGGCTGAAGCTTTCTTT. It translates to CASSFVRAEAFF.

The chain recombines TRBV5-6 with TRBJ2-7; maybe TRBD1 (6 bases). V lost 0 bases and J 5 bases, leaving 12 bases between the germline ends. The CDR3 loop spans 14 amino acids. The germline CDR1 and CDR2 sequences are SGHDT and YYEEEE. The CDR3 reads CASSLVAGENEQYF. DNA for the CDR3: TGTGCCAGCAGCTTGGTCGCAGGGGAGAACGAGCAGTACTTC. Filled out from reference TRBV5-6 and TRBJ2-7, the complete variable domain reads DAGVTQSPTHLIKTRGQQVTLRCSPKSGHDTVSWYQQALGQGPQFIFQYYEEEERQRGNFPDRFSGHQFPNYSSELNVNALLLGDSALYLCASSLVAGENEQYFGPGTRLTVT.

The CDR3 coding sequence is TGTGCCAGCAGCCTATCTTGGACTAGCGGGGGGGCAAGCGGAGAGACCCAGTACTTC. It codes for CASSLSWTSGGASGETQYF. The genes are TRBV11-2 and TRBJ2-5, with 15 bases lining up with TRBD2. Per germline, CDR1 SGHAT and CDR2 FQNNGV. CDR3 length equals 19 residues. After removal of 5 bases from V and 4 bases from J, the junction contained 14 bases not matched to a gene.

This clone came up once. The chain links TRBV21-1 to TRBJ2-6; TRBD2, the D gene given by the table, was not confirmed from the DNA. TRBV21-1 is tagged as a pseudogene. CDR3 size: 17 residues. The CDR3 bases are TGTGCCAGCAGCAATGGGACTGCCTTCTCTGGGGCCAACGTCCTGACTTTC. Encoded protein: CASSNGTAFSGANVLTF.

The rearrangement uses TRBV30 and TRBJ1-1; D not resolved. Trimming cost V 1 base and J 11 bases, with 17 bases left between them. Germline V gene data show CDR1 as GTSNPN and CDR2 as SVGIG (reference sequence). This CDR3 spans 13 amino acids. CDR3 nucleotide sequence: TGTGCCTGGAGTGCTTCGAGGGTTGCGGTGGCTTTCTTT. Protein sequence: CAWSASRVAVAFF.

This chain uses TRBV7-6 with TRBJ1-1, with a tentative D call TRBD1 (5 bases). With 5 bases removed from V and 3 bases from J, the gap between germline ends came to 7 bases. CDR3 length: 12 amino acids. CDR1 is SGHVS and CDR2 is FNYEAQ in the germline V gene. Written as DNA, the CDR3 is TGTGCCAGCAGCCGGGGGGACACTGAAGCTTTCTTT. Residues: CASSRGDTEAFF.